What follows describes a single T cell receptor (beta chain). No antigen is known for it. One entry per CDR3 protein, called by TCRdb with MiXCR from the 5' RACE reads. The sample includes 250,000 to 350,000 distinct CDR3 sequences, over 8.5% seen only once; the top ten take about 7.1%. This CDR3 has 13 residues. The V gene lost 0 bases and the J gene lost 7 bases, with 6 bases spanning the gap. Germline CDR1 is KGHSY and CDR2 is FQNENV. This sample was included in a study of identical twins. Healthy Caucasians were all of the donors. General study points: The study drew conclusions from cross-sectional statistical analysis, not from following the same donors.

The same sample was also used in a study of yellow fever vaccine responses in identical twins.

This TCR was sampled from a woman younger than 30 in good health. The chain links TRBV16 to TRBJ1-4; D is undetermined. Sequencing was done on a sample of CD8+ T cells sorted from blood. The CDR3 spells CASSQSGGEKLFF. For the CDR3, the DNA is TGTGCCAGCAGCCAATCGGGAGGTGAAAAACTGTTTTTT.